This note documents a single TCR beta chain sequence. The antigen is unknown. The protocol was immunoSEQ multiplex PCR, while the TCRdb copy is restricted to in-frame clones and leaves out a portion. The sample shows under 250,000 clones, around 86% of them seen only once. The sample originates from a study of cytomegalovirus exposure and HLA in healthy donors. Study information: A later analysis reported the 95 to 150 validation repertoires used the same platform as the 500 to 800 first-cohort repertoires.

V lost 7 bases and J lost 5; bases outside the gene matches: 9. Germline-derived CDR1 and CDR2 are MNHNS and SASEGT. CDR3 length: 14 residues. The donors were members of the validation cohort comprising over a hundred subjects, separate from the roughly 700-subject first cohort. The study, taken as a whole, reports: Among TCR beta chains, those listed as cytomegalovirus-associated numbered around 160. According to a later analysis, TCR clusters from the first cohort tended to co-occur in the 120 or so validation repertoires.

The chain couples TRBV6-1 to TRBJ1-1; 8 nucleotides line up with TRBD1. Sequenced material: PBMCs. This TCR came from a woman aged 18-29 years in good health and CMV-seropositive. The CDR3 region is CASTGQGRKTEAFF. CDR3 DNA sequence: TGTGCCAGCACCGGACAGGGAAGAAAAACTGAAGCTTTCTTT.